This is a list of T cell receptor beta chains from one sample in a study of cytomegalovirus exposure and HLA in healthy donors. Profiled with immunoSEQ multiplex PCR; TCRdb holds only in-frame clones, not every one. The data show roughly 100,000 clones, 65% to 80% seen once. Sequencing input: PBMCs. These receptor sequences come from a woman aged 45-65 years in good health and CMV-seropositive. The CDR3 runs from the conserved cysteine through the conserved F or W. The D gene is left open where the match is weak. Size tells how often a clone was seen (once, few, many) or the class of an expanded clone, and some rows leave it out.

D: TRBD1
J: TRBJ1-2
size: NA
V: TRBV7-2
DNA: TGTGCCAGCAGCATCCTACAGGGGGAAGGCTACACCTTC
CDR3: CASSILQGEGYTF

D: TRBD1
J: TRBJ2-5
size: NA
V: TRBV6-1
DNA: TGTGCCAGCAGTGAAGGCAGGGGGTTACAAGAGACCCAGTACTTC
CDR3: CASSEGRGLQETQYF

D: TRBD2
J: TRBJ2-1
size: NA
V: TRBV5-1
DNA: TGCGCCAGCAGCTTGACTAGCGCGACCTACAATGAGCAGTTCTTC
CDR3: CASSLTSATYNEQFF

D: NA
J: TRBJ1-1
size: NA
V: TRBV4-1
DNA: TGCGCCAGCAGCCAAGGGCTGTTGAACACTGAAGCTTTCTTT
CDR3: CASSQGLLNTEAFF

D: NA
J: TRBJ1-2
size: NA
V: TRBV30
DNA: TGTGCCTGGAGTCTTCAGAGAGGGATATTCAGTGGGGTGGACTATGGCTACACCTTC
CDR3: CAWSLQRGIFSGVDYGYTF

D: TRBD1
J: TRBJ2-5
size: few
V: TRBV7-9
DNA: TGTTCCAGCAGCTTTTGGTCCGGGACAGAAGAGACCCAGTACTTC
CDR3: CSSSFWSGTEETQYF

D: NA
J: TRBJ2-5
size: few
V: TRBV7-9
DNA: TGTGCCAGCAGCTTAGGGATCCGGGACACAGAGACCCAGTACTTC
CDR3: CASSLGIRDTETQYF

D: TRBD2
J: TRBJ2-3
size: NA
V: TRBV7-9
DNA: TGTGCCAGCAGAGCGGGGGGACTCACAGATACGCAGTATTTT
CDR3: CASRAGGLTDTQYF

D: NA
J: TRBJ1-4
size: NA
V: TRBV5-1
DNA: TGCGCCAGCAGCTTGGGAAACTCTAATGAAAAACTGTTTTTT
CDR3: CASSLGNSNEKLFF

D: TRBD1
J: TRBJ1-1
size: NA
V: TRBV11-2
DNA: TGTGCCAGCAGCTTAGGACGGGGACAGTTGAACACTGAAGCTTTCTTT
CDR3: CASSLGRGQLNTEAFF

D: NA
J: TRBJ2-7
size: NA
V: TRBV9
DNA: TGTGCCAGCAGCGTAGGGGCACAGGCCTCCTACGAGCAGTACTTC
CDR3: CASSVGAQASYEQYF

D: NA
J: TRBJ1-1
size: NA
V: TRBV9
DNA: TGTGCCAGCAGCGTAGCGGCAGGGGACGGGCCTAACACTGAAGCTTTCTTT
CDR3: CASSVAAGDGPNTEAFF

D: NA
J: TRBJ2-5
size: NA
V: TRBV6-5
DNA: TGTGCCAGCAGTTACTCGAGGGCGCAAGCGACCCAGTACTTC
CDR3: CASSYSRAQATQYF

D: TRBD1
J: TRBJ1-5
size: NA
V: TRBV28
DNA: TGTGCCAGCAGCCCACCGCCTGGGACAGGGGGAACCAATCAGCCCCAGCATTTT
CDR3: CASSPPPGTGGTNQPQHF

D: NA
J: TRBJ1-2
size: NA
V: TRBV7-2
DNA: TGTGCCAGCAGCTTATCGCGGGGGGTCTCTAGATATGGCTACACCTTC
CDR3: CASSLSRGVSRYGYTF

D: NA
J: TRBJ1-3
size: once
V: TRBV15
DNA: TGTGCCACCAGCAGAGGATGGGACATAACTTTGAGCTCTGGAAACACCATATATTTT
CDR3: CATSRGWDITLSSGNTIYF

D: NA
J: TRBJ2-1
size: NA
V: TRBV6-5
DNA: TGTGCCAGCAGCTTCGGACAGCACAATGAGCAGTTCTTC
CDR3: CASSFGQHNEQFF

D: TRBD1
J: TRBJ1-3
size: NA
V: TRBV19
DNA: TGTGCCAGTAGTATACGTAACAGGGGCGTCTCTGGAAACACCATATATTTT
CDR3: CASSIRNRGVSGNTIYF

D: NA
J: TRBJ2-1
size: few
V: TRBV4-1
DNA: TGCGCCAGCAGCCAACGACAGCAGATTTACAATGAGCAGTTCTTC
CDR3: CASSQRQQIYNEQFF

D: TRBD1
J: TRBJ2-7
size: few
V: TRBV6-5
DNA: TGTGCCAGCAGTGTGACAGGGGCTTATTCCTACGAGCAGTACTTC
CDR3: CASSVTGAYSYEQYF

D: NA
J: TRBJ1-2
size: NA
V: TRBV4-1
DNA: TGCGCCAGCAGCCATCGAAGCGGTGGCTACACCTTC
CDR3: CASSHRSGGYTF

D: NA
J: TRBJ1-5
size: NA
V: TRBV28
DNA: TGTGCCATTGACAGTAATTTGAGGTTTCATCAGCCCCAGCATTTT
CDR3: CAIDSNLRFHQPQHF

D: TRBD2
J: TRBJ2-7
size: NA
V: TRBV7-2
DNA: TGTGCCAGCAGCTCGCTAGCGGGGGGGCAGCTCGAGCAGTACTTC
CDR3: CASSSLAGGQLEQYF

D: TRBD2
J: TRBJ2-7
size: NA
V: TRBV4-3
DNA: TGCGCCAGCAGCCAGGGGTCTATGGTTAGCGGGGGGGTTGGGGTCTACGAGCAGTACTTC
CDR3: CASSQGSMVSGGVGVYEQYF

D: TRBD1
J: TRBJ1-5
size: once
V: TRBV28
DNA: TGTGCCGCGAGCCGCCGACAGGGTGGGCAGCCCCAGCATTTT
CDR3: CAASRRQGGQPQHF

D: NA
J: TRBJ2-3
size: once
V: TRBV5-1
DNA: TGCGCCAGCAGCTTGGGGACAGTAAGCACAGATACGCAGTATTTT
CDR3: CASSLGTVSTDTQYF

D: NA
J: TRBJ1-1
size: few
V: TRBV7-2
DNA: TGTGCCAGCAGCTTAGGTCCGGGGATGGGGACTGAAGCTTTCTTT
CDR3: CASSLGPGMGTEAFF

D: NA
J: TRBJ2-1
size: NA
V: TRBV6-1
DNA: TGTGCCAGCACTTTTGAGTTTGAGCAGTTCTTC
CDR3: CASTFEFEQFF

D: TRBD2
J: TRBJ2-3
size: NA
V: TRBV19
DNA: TGTGCCAGTAGTGCTACTAGCGGGGGGGCCACAGATACGCAGTATTTT
CDR3: CASSATSGGATDTQYF

D: NA
J: TRBJ1-5
size: NA
V: TRBV9
DNA: TGTGCCAGCAGTGACACAGGGAACCAGCCCCAGCATTTT
CDR3: CASSDTGNQPQHF

D: TRBD2
J: TRBJ2-1
size: once
V: TRBV4-3
DNA: TGCGCCAGCAGCCAAGATCGGCTAGCGGGGGCCAAAAATGAGCAGTTCTTC
CDR3: CASSQDRLAGAKNEQFF

D: NA
J: TRBJ1-5
size: few
V: TRBV5-1
DNA: TGCGCCAGCAGCTGGGCAGGGGGCAATCAGCCCCAGCATTTT
CDR3: CASSWAGGNQPQHF

D: TRBD1
J: TRBJ1-4
size: NA
V: TRBV28
DNA: TGTGCCAGCAGTTTAAGGGGGACAGGGGATGAAAAACTGTTTTTT
CDR3: CASSLRGTGDEKLFF

D: TRBD1
J: TRBJ2-7
size: NA
V: TRBV29-1
DNA: TGCAGCGTACAGACAGGGGACGAGCAGTACTTC
CDR3: CSVQTGDEQYF

D: TRBD1
J: TRBJ1-1
size: NA
V: TRBV19
DNA: TGTGCCAGTAGTACCCCGTCAGACAGGGGCGGGAACACTGAAGCTTTCTTT
CDR3: CASSTPSDRGGNTEAFF

D: NA
J: TRBJ2-3
size: NA
V: TRBV7-9
DNA: TGTGCCAGCAGCTTAGCGGGCTCAATACTCACAGATACGCAGTATTTT
CDR3: CASSLAGSILTDTQYF

D: TRBD1
J: TRBJ2-7
size: few
V: TRBV7-9
DNA: TGTGCCAGCAGCTTTTGGACAGGGGTCAACATAGGGTCCTACGAGCAGTACTTC
CDR3: CASSFWTGVNIGSYEQYF

D: TRBD1
J: TRBJ2-7
size: NA
V: TRBV6-6
DNA: TGTGCCAGCACTTCAAAGAGGGGTCCAGGGGGCTACGAGCAGTACTTC
CDR3: CASTSKRGPGGYEQYF

D: NA
J: TRBJ2-7
size: NA
V: TRBV6-5
DNA: TGTGCCAGCAGTTACGGTCAGGGCTGGGAGCAGTACTTC
CDR3: CASSYGQGWEQYF

D: TRBD1
J: TRBJ1-4
size: NA
V: TRBV11-2
DNA: TGTGCCAGCAGGCCCTCGGACAGGACGAATGAAAAACTGTTTTTT
CDR3: CASRPSDRTNEKLFF

D: TRBD1
J: TRBJ1-1
size: NA
V: TRBV18
DNA: TGTGCCAGCTCAACGGGACAGGGTGACACTGAAGCTTTCTTT
CDR3: CASSTGQGDTEAFF

D: TRBD2
J: TRBJ2-3
size: NA
V: TRBV7-9
DNA: TGTGCCAGCAGCACTAGCGGGGGGACGCACGCAGATACGCAGTATTTT
CDR3: CASSTSGGTHADTQYF

D: NA
J: TRBJ1-2
size: NA
V: TRBV5-1
DNA: TGCGCCAGCAGCTCAGATAGGGGAGGCGCTCTGCGCTACACCTTC
CDR3: CASSSDRGGALRYTF

D: NA
J: TRBJ1-5
size: NA
V: TRBV15
DNA: TGTGCCACCAGCACCCGTAGGACAACAGTCAATCAGCCCCAGCATTTT
CDR3: CATSTRRTTVNQPQHF

D: TRBD1
J: TRBJ2-1
size: once
V: TRBV9
DNA: TGTGCCAGCAGCGTAAGGGGACAGGAGATTGAGCAGTTCTTC
CDR3: CASSVRGQEIEQFF

D: NA
J: TRBJ1-6
size: NA
V: TRBV27
DNA: TGTGCCAGCAGTTTATCGGTCAGGGCATATAATTCACCCCTCCACTTT
CDR3: CASSLSVRAYNSPLHF

D: NA
J: TRBJ2-7
size: NA
V: TRBV7-2
DNA: TGTGCCAGCAGCTTAGGCTCCGGGGAGTACGAGCAGTACTTC
CDR3: CASSLGSGEYEQYF

D: TRBD1
J: TRBJ1-5
size: NA
V: TRBV28
DNA: TGTGCCAGCACCAAAGATGACAGGGATCAGCCCCAGCATTTT
CDR3: CASTKDDRDQPQHF

D: TRBD1
J: TRBJ1-1
size: NA
V: TRBV10-3
DNA: TGTGCCATCAGTGAGACAGGGGACACTGAAGCTTTCTTT
CDR3: CAISETGDTEAFF

D: TRBD2
J: TRBJ2-1
size: NA
V: TRBV5-8
DNA: TGTGCCAGCAGGCAGCGGGGGCCCACCTACAATGAGCAGTTCTTC
CDR3: CASRQRGPTYNEQFF

D: NA
J: TRBJ2-7
size: NA
V: TRBV7-2
DNA: TGTGCCAGCAGCTTAGGACTAGTCGAGCAGTACTTC
CDR3: CASSLGLVEQYF